This T cell receptor beta chain was documented in a study of Ad26.COV2.S vaccination and SARS-CoV-2 variants. Study at large: Once or twice, 56 days apart, Ad26.COV2.S was delivered intramuscularly. Broader study findings: Comparability of non-spike TCR breadth was observed across vaccine and placebo recipients.

This clone appeared once. Its antigen is not identified. The treatment is: about 20 received Ad26.COV2.S at low or high dose, single or two shots; several received placebo; per-sample allocation not given. Samples were taken on day 63 after the first vaccine or placebo injection. In the vaccine, an Ad26 vector expressed the SARS-CoV-2 spike of the Wuhan strain. Here immunoSEQ multiplex PCR was the method, and the copy in TCRdb shows in-frame clones only, minus some. The sample carries over 400,000 clones, 90% recorded once. The germline gives CDR1 MGHRA, CDR2 YSYEKL. Trimming shortened V by 2 bases and J by 0 bases, and 5 bases separated the two germline ends. CDR3 length: 14 residues.

The chain carries TRBV4-1 and TRBJ1-3, with D unclear. The clonotype comes from a person between 18 and 65 years old who received the Ad26.COV2.S COVID-19 vaccine or a placebo. The specimen was peripheral blood, collected in a trial of Ad26.COV2.S vaccine versus placebo. This CDR3 reads CASSQPLSGNTIYF. In DNA form, the CDR3 reads TGCGCCAGCAGCCAACCCCTCTCTGGAAACACCATATATTTT.